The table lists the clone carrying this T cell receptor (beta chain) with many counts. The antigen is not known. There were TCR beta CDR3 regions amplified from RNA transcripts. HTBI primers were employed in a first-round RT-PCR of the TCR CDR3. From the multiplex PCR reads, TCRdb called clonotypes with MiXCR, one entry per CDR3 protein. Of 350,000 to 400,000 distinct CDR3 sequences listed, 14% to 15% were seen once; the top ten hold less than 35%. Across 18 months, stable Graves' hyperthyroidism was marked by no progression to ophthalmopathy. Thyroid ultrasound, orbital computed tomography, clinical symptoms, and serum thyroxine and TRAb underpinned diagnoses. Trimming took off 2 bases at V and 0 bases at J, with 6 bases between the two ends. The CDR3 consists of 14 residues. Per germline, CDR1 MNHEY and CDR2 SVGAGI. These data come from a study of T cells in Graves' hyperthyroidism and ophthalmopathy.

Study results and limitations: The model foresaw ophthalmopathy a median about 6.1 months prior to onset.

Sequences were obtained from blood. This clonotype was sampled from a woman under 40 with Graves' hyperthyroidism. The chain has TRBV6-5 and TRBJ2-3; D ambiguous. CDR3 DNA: TGTGCCAGCAGTTACGGCGTTAGCACAGATACGCAGTATTTT. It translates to CASSYGVSTDTQYF.